This is a list of T cell receptor beta chains from one sample in a study of blood T cell repertoires in COVID-19. TCRdb's table, derived via immunoSEQ multiplex PCR, lists solely in-frame clones and lacks some. The sample comprises some 150,000 clones, roughly four fifths of which are singletons, and roughly 29% rests with the top ten. Sequencing was performed on peripheral blood. These receptor sequences come from an older woman with acute or convalescent COVID-19. CDR3s include the opening cysteine and the closing phenylalanine or tryptophan. A D gene is named only where the DNA matches it firmly. A clone size is listed for some rows: how often the clone was seen (once, few, many), or a class if it is expanded.

CDR3 protein: CASTGGDRASTRVSF
CDR3 DNA: TGTGCCAGCACCGGGGGGGACAGGGCCTCTACGCGTGTCTCCTTC
clone size: -
D gene: TRBD1
V gene: TRBV28
J gene: TRBJ1-2

CDR3 protein: CASSFGTVGGFYEQYF
CDR3 DNA: TGCGCCAGCAGCTTCGGAACCGTTGGGGGGTTCTACGAGCAGTACTTC
clone size: -
D gene: -
V gene: TRBV5-1
J gene: TRBJ2-7

CDR3 protein: CASSVIGSAEAFF
CDR3 DNA: TGTGCCAGCAGCGTCATTGGTAGCGCTGAAGCTTTCTTT
clone size: -
D gene: -
V gene: TRBV7-6
J gene: TRBJ1-1

CDR3 protein: CASSLRTASTNEKLFF
CDR3 DNA: TGTGCCAGCAGCTTGCGGACAGCTTCAACTAATGAAAAACTGTTTTTT
clone size: -
D gene: -
V gene: TRBV5-8
J gene: TRBJ1-4

CDR3 protein: CASSQYRGGNTEAFF
CDR3 DNA: TGCGCCAGCAGCCAGTACAGGGGAGGGAACACTGAAGCTTTCTTT
clone size: -
D gene: TRBD1
V gene: TRBV5-1
J gene: TRBJ1-1

CDR3 protein: CASSHTGGDYGYTF
CDR3 DNA: TGTGCCAGCAGCCATACAGGGGGCGACTATGGCTACACCTTC
clone size: -
D gene: TRBD1
V gene: TRBV11-2
J gene: TRBJ1-2

CDR3 protein: CASSGSPYSPLHF
CDR3 DNA: TGTGCCAGCAGCGGGAGTCCCTATTCACCCCTCCACTTT
clone size: -
D gene: -
V gene: TRBV11-3
J gene: TRBJ1-6

CDR3 protein: CASSPRREGYNEQFF
CDR3 DNA: TGTGCCAGCAGCCCCCGCAGGGAGGGCTACAATGAGCAGTTCTTC
clone size: once
D gene: TRBD2
V gene: TRBV9
J gene: TRBJ2-1

CDR3 protein: CASGSPGQNTEAFF
CDR3 DNA: TGTGCCAGCGGGAGTCCGGGCCAGAACACTGAAGCTTTCTTT
clone size: once
D gene: -
V gene: TRBV6-5
J gene: TRBJ1-1

CDR3 protein: CASTDQAANTEAFF
CDR3 DNA: TGTGCCAGCACCGACCAGGCCGCGAACACTGAAGCTTTCTTT
clone size: -
D gene: -
V gene: TRBV3-1/TRBV3-2
J gene: TRBJ1-1

CDR3 protein: CASSSRNRGLNTGELFF
CDR3 DNA: TGTGCCAGCAGCTCTAGGAACAGGGGACTTAACACCGGGGAGCTGTTTTTT
clone size: -
D gene: -
V gene: TRBV7-9
J gene: TRBJ2-2

CDR3 protein: CALKVAGRNQPQHF
CDR3 DNA: TGTGCGCTAAAGGTGGCAGGTCGCAATCAGCCCCAGCATTTT
clone size: -
D gene: -
V gene: TRBV6-5
J gene: TRBJ1-5

CDR3 protein: CASSKGQGGADGYTF
CDR3 DNA: TGTGCCAGCAGCAAAGGACAGGGGGGCGCGGATGGCTACACCTTC
clone size: -
D gene: TRBD1
V gene: TRBV9
J gene: TRBJ1-2

CDR3 protein: CAWSLASYNEQFF
CDR3 DNA: TGTGCCTGGAGTCTGGCCAGCTACAATGAGCAGTTCTTC
clone size: many
D gene: -
V gene: TRBV30
J gene: TRBJ2-1

CDR3 protein: CASSHGTDYEQYF
CDR3 DNA: TGCGCCAGCAGCCACGGGACAGATTACGAGCAGTACTTC
clone size: -
D gene: TRBD1
V gene: TRBV4-1
J gene: TRBJ2-7

CDR3 protein: CASSPISRNTEAFF
CDR3 DNA: TGTGCCAGCTCACCGATCTCCAGGAACACTGAAGCTTTCTTT
clone size: -
D gene: -
V gene: TRBV18
J gene: TRBJ1-1

CDR3 protein: CASSRTGVSYNEQFF
CDR3 DNA: TGTGCCAGCAGCCGGACAGGAGTTTCCTACAATGAGCAGTTCTTC
clone size: few
D gene: TRBD1
V gene: TRBV5-4
J gene: TRBJ2-1

CDR3 protein: CASSISTGGWDEQYF
CDR3 DNA: TGTGCCAGTAGTATAAGCACAGGGGGCTGGGACGAGCAGTACTTC
clone size: -
D gene: TRBD1
V gene: TRBV19
J gene: TRBJ2-7

CDR3 protein: CASSYSAGTGDEKLFF
CDR3 DNA: TGTGCCAGCAGTTACTCCGCCGGGACGGGGGATGAAAAACTGTTTTTT
clone size: -
D gene: -
V gene: TRBV6-5
J gene: TRBJ1-4

CDR3 protein: CASSLGGYAQETQYF
CDR3 DNA: TGTGCCAGCAGTTTAGGCGGGTACGCTCAAGAGACCCAGTACTTC
clone size: -
D gene: -
V gene: TRBV28
J gene: TRBJ2-5

CDR3 protein: CASSEGQGGGYGYTF
CDR3 DNA: TGTGCCAGCAGTGAGGGACAGGGAGGGGGCTATGGCTACACCTTC
clone size: -
D gene: TRBD1
V gene: TRBV7-3
J gene: TRBJ1-2

CDR3 protein: CASSSSATGQLAGANVLTF
CDR3 DNA: TGTGCCAGCAGTTCGTCCGCGACAGGGCAACTGGCTGGGGCCAACGTCCTGACTTTC
clone size: -
D gene: TRBD1
V gene: TRBV27
J gene: TRBJ2-6

CDR3 protein: CASSPIGAGSSYNSPLHF
CDR3 DNA: TGTGCCAGCAGCCCCATCGGTGCGGGGAGCTCCTATAATTCACCCCTCCACTTT
clone size: -
D gene: -
V gene: TRBV28
J gene: TRBJ1-6

CDR3 protein: CASSPLLARQGAFTEAFF
CDR3 DNA: TGTGCCAGCTCACCACTGTTGGCAAGACAGGGGGCTTTTACTGAAGCTTTCTTT
clone size: -
D gene: TRBD1
V gene: TRBV18
J gene: TRBJ1-1

CDR3 protein: CASSLDPAGYGYTF
CDR3 DNA: TGCGCCAGCAGCTTGGACCCGGCGGGCTATGGCTACACCTTC
clone size: -
D gene: -
V gene: TRBV5-1
J gene: TRBJ1-2

CDR3 protein: CASRLLAGSPEQYF
CDR3 DNA: TGTGCCAGCAGGCTGCTAGCGGGGTCCCCCGAGCAGTACTTC
clone size: many
D gene: TRBD2
V gene: TRBV13
J gene: TRBJ2-7

CDR3 protein: CASSVEGSGQETQYF
CDR3 DNA: TGTGCCAGCAGCGTAGAAGGGAGCGGCCAAGAGACCCAGTACTTC
clone size: -
D gene: -
V gene: TRBV9
J gene: TRBJ2-5

CDR3 protein: CAISRGGQYNEQFF
CDR3 DNA: TGTGCCATCAGTAGGGGGGGCCAATACAATGAGCAGTTCTTC
clone size: -
D gene: -
V gene: TRBV10-3
J gene: TRBJ2-1

CDR3 protein: CASSSGRGGGDEQYF
CDR3 DNA: TGTGCCAGCTCCTCGGGCCGAGGGGGGGGAGACGAGCAGTACTTC
clone size: -
D gene: -
V gene: TRBV19
J gene: TRBJ2-7

CDR3 protein: CASSLMASGANVLTF
CDR3 DNA: TGTGCCAGCAGCTTAATGGCCTCTGGGGCCAACGTCCTGACTTTC
clone size: few
D gene: -
V gene: TRBV7-9
J gene: TRBJ2-6

CDR3 protein: CASCLDRGNTEAFF
CDR3 DNA: TGTGCCAGTTGTCTGGACAGGGGGAACACTGAAGCTTTCTTT
clone size: -
D gene: TRBD1
V gene: TRBV2
J gene: TRBJ1-1

CDR3 protein: CASSLSKRGAIETQYF
CDR3 DNA: TGTGCCAGCAGCTTATCTAAGCGGGGGGCCATAGAGACCCAGTACTTC
clone size: -
D gene: TRBD2
V gene: TRBV11-2
J gene: TRBJ2-5

CDR3 protein: CSAKITGGYTF
CDR3 DNA: TGCAGTGCGAAAATCACGGGTGGCTACACCTTC
clone size: -
D gene: -
V gene: TRBV20-1
J gene: TRBJ1-2

CDR3 protein: CASSESAGTGNTIYF
CDR3 DNA: TGTGCCAGCAGTGAATCGGCAGGGACTGGAAACACCATATATTTT
clone size: -
D gene: -
V gene: TRBV2
J gene: TRBJ1-3

CDR3 protein: CATSREVAEADGYTF
CDR3 DNA: TGTGCCACCAGCAGAGAGGTGGCGGAGGCGGATGGCTACACCTTC
clone size: -
D gene: -
V gene: TRBV15
J gene: TRBJ1-2

CDR3 protein: CASSRGQQETQYF
CDR3 DNA: TGTGCCAGCAGCCGGGGACAGCAAGAGACCCAGTACTTC
clone size: -
D gene: TRBD1
V gene: TRBV7-8
J gene: TRBJ2-5

CDR3 protein: CASTPLDSLLNSNQPQHF
CDR3 DNA: TGTGCCAGCACGCCCCTGGACAGTCTACTCAATAGCAATCAGCCCCAGCATTTT
clone size: -
D gene: -
V gene: TRBV28
J gene: TRBJ1-5

CDR3 protein: CASSTQGAGGYTF
CDR3 DNA: TGTGCCAGCAGTACCCAGGGGGCGGGTGGCTACACCTTC
clone size: -
D gene: TRBD1
V gene: TRBV6-5
J gene: TRBJ1-2

CDR3 protein: CASSYLRTGKETQYF
CDR3 DNA: TGTGCCAGCAGTTACCTCAGGACTGGAAAAGAGACCCAGTACTTC
clone size: -
D gene: -
V gene: TRBV6-6
J gene: TRBJ2-5

CDR3 protein: CASSLGTGGFGNQPQHF
CDR3 DNA: TGTGCCAGCAGTTTGGGGACAGGGGGTTTTGGTAATCAGCCCCAGCATTTT
clone size: -
D gene: TRBD1
V gene: TRBV5-6
J gene: TRBJ1-5